The rows below give T cell receptor beta chains drawn from one sample of a study of CD4+ T cells in melanoma. Some clones are missing from TCRdb's copy, which holds only in-frame ones; the method was immunoSEQ multiplex PCR. The sample holds about 9,600 clones, more than 60% seen once. Sequences were obtained from cells from a culture (not recorded whether cultured in vitro). All receptors derive from a human donor with melanoma. Each CDR3 is given with its conserved first and last residue. D genes are given only for firm matches. Some rows have no size entry. The others give once, few or many, or a class for an expanded clone.

CDR3 protein	CDR3 DNA	D gene	V gene	J gene	clone size
CASSQTLLRGPAEAFF	TGCGCCAGCAGCCAGACTCTTCTTCGGGGACCGGCTGAAGCTTTCTTT	-	TRBV4-1	TRBJ1-1	-
CATYPGQGPYEQYF	TGCGCCACCTACCCGGGACAGGGTCCCTACGAGCAGTACTTC	TRBD1	TRBV5-1	TRBJ2-7	-
CASSVGLGPQETQYF	TGTGCCAGCAGCGTAGGTTTGGGACCCCAAGAGACCCAGTACTTC	-	TRBV9	TRBJ2-5	-
CASSPRTGGQYF	TGTGCCAGCAGCCCCCGGACAGGCGGGCAGTACTTC	TRBD1	TRBV3-1/TRBV3-2	TRBJ2-7	-
CAISEMGVESGTGGELFF	TGTGCCATCAGTGAGATGGGGGTTGAGTCCGGGACAGGCGGGGAGCTGTTTTTT	TRBD1	TRBV10-3	TRBJ2-2	-
CASSVDGDSYNEQFF	TGTGCCAGCAGCGTAGACGGGGACTCCTACAATGAGCAGTTCTTC	-	TRBV9	TRBJ2-1	medium-sized
CASRAPSGGRYNEQFF	TGTGCCAGCAGAGCCCCTTCGGGGGGACGTTACAATGAGCAGTTCTTC	TRBD2	TRBV6-7	TRBJ2-1	-
CASSATGLGYEQYF	TGTGCCAGCAGTGCAACGGGACTCGGCTACGAGCAGTACTTC	-	TRBV2	TRBJ2-7	medium-sized
CASSRGYNYGYTF	TGTGCCAGCAGCAGGGGTTACAACTATGGCTACACCTTC	-	TRBV7-8	TRBJ1-2	-
CASSDREMGAFF	TGTGCCAGCAGTGACAGAGAAATGGGAGCTTTCTTT	-	TRBV6-1	TRBJ1-1	-
CASSLPSGEASRGNTIYF	TGTGCCAGCAGCTTACCCTCCGGTGAGGCGTCGAGGGGAAACACCATATATTTT	-	TRBV7-9	TRBJ1-3	few
CASSAGGQGNQPQHF	TGCGCCAGCAGCGCGGGGGGACAGGGGAATCAGCCCCAGCATTTT	TRBD1	TRBV5-1	TRBJ1-5	once
CASSVSGGNTEAFF	TGTGCCAGCAGCGTCTCTGGAGGGAACACTGAAGCTTTCTTT	-	TRBV9	TRBJ1-1	-
CASSPFSTGQETQYF	TGTGCCAGCTCACCTTTCTCGACGGGACAAGAGACCCAGTACTTC	-	TRBV18	TRBJ2-5	-
CASNEGTGRSNSNQPQHF	TGTGCCAGCAACGAAGGGACAGGGCGATCGAATAGCAATCAGCCCCAGCATTTT	-	TRBV21-1	TRBJ1-5	-
CASSNPVGQFNEKLFF	TGTGCCAGCAGCAACCCGGTGGGACAGTTTAATGAAAAACTGTTTTTT	-	TRBV21-1	TRBJ1-4	-
CASSDPGMNTEAFF	TGCGCCAGCAGTGACCCAGGGATGAACACTGAAGCTTTCTTT	-	TRBV10-2	TRBJ1-1	-
CSVQADGNSPLHF	TGCAGCGTTCAAGCCGACGGGAATTCACCCCTCCACTTT	-	TRBV29-1	TRBJ1-6	-
CASSLETGVKETQYF	TGTGCCAGCAGCTTAGAGACAGGAGTAAAAGAGACCCAGTACTTC	-	TRBV7-8	TRBJ2-5	-
CASTGTGGEQYF	TGTGCCAGCACCGGGACAGGGGGCGAGCAGTACTTC	TRBD1	TRBV2	TRBJ2-7	-